The 24 T cell receptor beta chains given below trace back to one sample, sequenced in a study of CD8+CD57+ T cells in acquired aplastic anemia. CDR3 and TCR beta VDJ profiling relied on a genomic DNA template. TCRdb passed the reads through MiXCR, listing each CDR3 protein once. In the table there are about 180,000 distinct CDR3 sequences, roughly 50% of which are singletons. All sequencing subjects had displayed CD8+CD57+ cell expansion on flow cytometry. The specimen was sorted CD4+, CD8+, or CD8+CD57+ T cells (not recorded which) from PBMCs. These receptors were obtained from a human donor with aplastic anemia.

The genes are TRBV2 and TRBJ2-7; 8 bases align to TRBD2. Trimming cost V 8 bases and J 3 bases; bases outside gene matches: 9. Germline CDR1 reads SNHLY; CDR2 reads FYNNEI. The CDR3 has 14 amino acids. CDR3: CASLTTREGYEQYF. Here the CDR3 DNA reads TGTGCCAGCCTGACGACACGGGAGGGCTACGAGCAGTACTTC.

In this sample, this clonotype turned up many times. This CDR3 is CSADGQKSSYNEQFF. The CDR3 DNA is TGCAGTGCTGACGGACAAAAGAGCTCCTACAATGAGCAGTTCTTC. V is TRBV20-1 and J is TRBJ2-1, with a possible D match to TRBD1 (5 bases). V was pared by 5 bases and J by 0 bases, with 14 bases between. The CDR3 is 15 amino acids. Germline CDR1 and CDR2: DFQATT and SNEGSKA (reference sequence).

V gene TRBV29-1 combines with J gene TRBJ2-1; D is uncertain. The V end lost 5 bases, the J end lost 7 bases, and 6 bases lay between the germline ends. In germline, CDR1 is SQVTM, CDR2 ANQGSEA. The CDR3 length is 10 residues. CDR3 protein: CSVHGNEQFF. CDR3 coding DNA: TGCAGCGTTCACGGTAATGAGCAGTTCTTC.

This clonotype was observed a handful of times. A read error is possible here, since a much larger clone lies one base away. This rearrangement joins TRBV20-1 to TRBJ2-2, with D possibly TRBD2 on 6 matching bases. CDR3 length equals 15 residues. CDR1 DFQATT and CDR2 SNEGSKA come from the germline V gene (reference sequence). Trimming removed 3 bases from V and 0 bases from J, with 11 bases in between. The CDR3 region is CSARRDSANTGELFF. In nucleotides, the CDR3 is TGCAGTGCTAGGAGGGACTCGGCGAACACCGGGGAGCTGTTTTTT.

This clonotype was observed a few times. The chain uses TRBV2 and TRBJ1-1, with no clear D. Looked up from germline, CDR1 is SNHLY and CDR2 is FYNNEI. V lost 7 bases, J lost 5 bases, and 11 bases lay in between. The CDR3 runs 12 residues. CDR3 in amino acids: CASKNGETEAFF. The CDR3 coding sequence is TGTGCCAGCAAGAATGGGGAGACTGAAGCTTTCTTT.

The chain has TRBV20-1 and TRBJ2-1, with 7 bases lining up with TRBD1. CDR1 DFQATT and CDR2 SNEGSKA come from the germline V gene (reference sequence). The CDR3 is made up of 12 amino acids. Here the CDR3 reads CSRDSSYNEQFF. The CDR3 DNA sequence: TGCAGCCGGGACAGCTCCTACAATGAGCAGTTCTTC.

This sequence joins TRBV29-1 and TRBJ1-1; D is unclear. Germline V lookup: CDR1 SQVTM, CDR2 ANQGSEA. The CDR3 totals 13 residues. The V gene lost 4 bases and the J gene lost 1 base, with 10 bases spanning the gap. The CDR3 DNA reads TGCAGCGTTGTTTCTTCCAAGAACACTGAAGCTTTCTTT. Translating it yields CSVVSSKNTEAFF.

The rearrangement joins TRBV7-2 to TRBJ1-1, with unresolved D. Between the trimmed V and J ends, which lost 6 bases and 5 bases, there was a span of 10 bases. Germline V gene lookup returns CDR1 SGHTA and CDR2 FQGNSA. The CDR3 contains 12 residues. The CDR3, as DNA: TGTGCCAGCAGACTCCAAGGGACTGAAGCTTTCTTT. Protein product: CASRLQGTEAFF.

The V gene is TRBV18, the J gene TRBJ2-5; TRBD2 matches 9 bases. Germline V gives CDR1 KGHSH, CDR2 LQKENI. The CDR3 runs 17 residues. V trimming: 2 bases; J trimming: 5 bases; junction bases outside the gene matches: 12. The CDR3 DNA is TGTGCCAGCTCACCAATCGCGCGGGGGGGTACGATGGAGACCCAGTACTTC. It specifies CASSPIARGGTMETQYF.

Many counts were recorded for this clonotype. The chain combines TRBV24-1 with TRBJ2-1; 8 bases are shared with TRBD1. CDR1 and CDR2 (germline): KGHDR, SFDVKD. The CDR3 contains 18 residues. The V segment lost 3 bases and the J segment 3 bases; nucleotides outside the gene matches: 12. This CDR3 reads CATSDPSLTGGLYNEQFF. CDR3 nucleotide sequence: TGTGCCACCAGTGATCCAAGCCTAACAGGGGGACTCTACAATGAGCAGTTCTTC.

This clonotype was counted ten times or more. The V gene is TRBV3-1, the J gene TRBJ1-6; D uncertain. CDR3 size: 14 residues. Germline V gene lookup returns CDR1 LGHDT and CDR2 YNNKEL (reference sequence). Trimming shortened V by 4 bases and J by 6 bases, and 10 bases separated the two germline ends. DNA of the CDR3: TGTGCCAGCAGCCCGCCCAGACCTAATTCACCCCTCCACTTT. Translated: CASSPPRPNSPLHF. The variable domain in full, completed from reference TRBV3-1 and TRBJ1-6, reads DTAVSQTPKYLVTQMGNDKSIKCEQNLGHDTMYWYKQDSKKFLKIMFSYNNKELIINETVPNRFSPKSPDKAHLNLHINSLELGDSAVYFCASSPPRPNSPLHFGNGTRLTVT.

Remarks on this clonotype: Given a much more abundant clone one base away, this may be a read error. It is likely a read error, because the conserved phenylalanine at the end of the CDR3 is missing. The chain carries TRBV14 and TRBJ1-4, with TRBD1 matching over 7 bases. Germline CDR1 and CDR2: SGHDN and FVKESK. V was pared by 5 bases and J by 7 bases, with 16 bases of the junction left unmatched. The CDR3 length is 17 residues. The CDR3 reads CASSFTTGVSVGEKLFS. The CDR3 DNA reads as TGTGCCAGCAGCTTCACCACAGGGGTCTCGGTTGGTGAAAAACTGTTTTCT.

The J gene is TRBJ1-6, the V gene TRBV28; 9 positions agree with TRBD1. The CDR3 has 14 amino acids. V lost 6 bases, J lost 15 bases, and 12 bases stayed unmatched. Germline CDR1 and CDR2: MDHEN and SYDVKM. The CDR3 sequence is CASRPGTGLTLLHF. CDR3 nucleotides: TGTGCCAGCAGACCCGGGACAGGGCTTACTCTCCTCCACTTT.

The chain uses TRBV7-9 and TRBJ2-4; no firm D call. The germline V gene has CDR1 SEHNR and CDR2 FQNEAQ (reference sequence). This CDR3 comprises 13 residues. Deletions cut 5 bases from V and 7 bases from J, with 12 bases between. The CDR3 loop reads CASSPPPSNIQYF. The CDR3 nucleotides read TGTGCCAGCAGCCCTCCCCCAAGCAACATTCAGTACTTC.

The CDR3 DNA sequence: TGTGCCAGCATGAAGAACAGCATTAACACTGAAGCTTTCTTT. This sequence encodes CASMKNSINTEAFF. This chain connects TRBV2 to TRBJ1-1, with D unclear. The germline V gene encodes CDR1 SNHLY and CDR2 FYNNEI. The CDR3 has 14 residues. V was cut by 7 bases and J by 2 bases, with 14 bases left in between.

The sample holds many counts of this clonotype. This rearrangement joins TRBV6-1 to TRBJ2-7, with D perhaps TRBD1 or TRBD2 (5 bases each). Germline V gene data show CDR1 as MNHNS and CDR2 as SASEGT. Deletions cut 3 bases from V and 2 bases from J, with 14 bases between. The CDR3 has 15 amino acids. The CDR3 bases are TGTGCCAGCAGTGATTGGGAGACAGCAACCTACGAGCAGTACTTC. Its protein is CASSDWETATYEQYF.

Ten or more counts support this clonotype. The chain links TRBV2 to TRBJ1-1; D is perhaps TRBD1 (6 bases). V shed 6 bases and J shed 1 base, with 15 bases lying between them. Germline CDR1 reads SNHLY; CDR2 reads FYNNEI. The CDR3 extends over 15 amino acids. CDR3: CASRALGQPNTEAFF. In DNA, the CDR3 is TGTGCCAGCAGAGCCTTGGGACAACCGAACACTGAAGCTTTCTTT. The variable domain in full, with the rest retrieved from reference TRBV2 and TRBJ1-1, is EPEVTQTPSHQVTQMGQEVILRCVPISNHLYFYWYRQILGQKVEFLVSFYNNEISEKSEIFDDQFSVERPDGSNFTLKIRSTKLEDSAMYFCASRALGQPNTEAFFGQGTRLTVV.

J is TRBJ2-5 and V is TRBV29-1, with D maybe TRBD2 (5 bases). This CDR3 is built from 16 residues. Per the germline V gene, CDR1 is SQVTM and CDR2 is ANQGSEA. V lost 4 bases, J lost 2 bases, and 20 bases lay in between. The CDR3 sequence is CSVVPRKADQQETQYF. As DNA, the CDR3 is TGCAGCGTTGTCCCGAGGAAAGCGGACCAGCAAGAGACCCAGTACTTC.

The table lists this clonotype with many counts. V gene TRBV7-8 combines with J gene TRBJ2-2; D gene ambiguous. Germline loops: CDR1 SGHVS, CDR2 FQNEAQ. V lost 5 bases, J lost 4 bases, and 11 bases lay in between. The CDR3 contains 14 residues. CDR3 residues: CASSTERLTGELFF. The CDR3 DNA follows: TGTGCCAGCAGCACGGAGCGCCTCACCGGGGAGCTGTTTTTT.

The J gene is TRBJ1-1, the V gene TRBV7-9, with 7 bases lining up with TRBD1. Germline V gives CDR1 SEHNR, CDR2 FQNEAQ (reference sequence). The CDR3 runs to 11 residues. V lost 5 bases, J lost 7 bases, and 1 base stayed unmatched. CDR3 in amino acids: CASSRQGEAFF. For the CDR3, the DNA is TGTGCCAGCAGCCGACAGGGTGAAGCTTTCTTT.

The V and J genes are TRBV29-1 and TRBJ2-7; D ambiguous. This CDR3 is 13 amino acids long. V dropped 5 bases and J dropped 1 base, with 12 bases sitting between them. From germline, CDR1 is SQVTM and CDR2 ANQGSEA. The DNA of the CDR3 is TGCAGCGTTCGGCCAGGTGATTCCTACGAGCAGTACTTC. Amino acids: CSVRPGDSYEQYF.

The V and J genes are TRBV5-6 and TRBJ1-6; no definite D call. The CDR3 is 14 amino acids. V gave up 3 bases and J gave up 8 bases, with 12 bases separating them. The V gene's germline CDR1 is SGHDT and CDR2 YYEEEE. The CDR3 protein is CASSSLVIDSPLHF. The CDR3 DNA follows: TGTGCCAGCAGCTCGCTGGTTATTGATTCACCCCTCCACTTT.

The J gene is TRBJ2-1, the V gene TRBV28; no definite D call. The germline CDR1 and CDR2 sequences are MDHEN and SYDVKM. V gave up 6 bases and J gave up 9 bases, with 12 bases separating them. There are 12 residues in the CDR3. In DNA form, the CDR3 reads TGTGCCAGCAGGAAACCGTCGGGTGAGCAGTTCTTC. It encodes CASRKPSGEQFF.

Many counts were recorded for this clonotype. The chain employs TRBV7-2 and TRBJ2-1; D ambiguous. Germline V gene data show CDR1 as SGHTA and CDR2 as FQGNSA. The CDR3 is 12 residues long. Trimming pared 5 bases from V and 8 bases from J, leaving 10 bases between. This CDR3 is CASSTWFDEQFF. The CDR3 bases are TGTGCCAGCAGCACTTGGTTCGATGAGCAGTTCTTC.